A selection of T cell receptor beta chains follows, all from one sample in a study of naive and memory T cell subsets. From the UMI-ligation and nested PCR reads, TCRdb called clonotypes with MiXCR, one entry per CDR3 protein. This sample has approximately 100,000 distinct CDR3 sequences, with roughly 15% found just once. The sequenced sample was naive CD8+ T cells from blood. These receptors all come from a human donor in good health. The CDR3 runs from the conserved cysteine through the conserved F or W. D genes are given only for firm matches. Not every row has a clone size; where given, it reads once, few, many or a size class.

D gene,clone size,V gene,J gene,CDR3 protein,CDR3 DNA
NA,NA,TRBV9,TRBJ1-4,CASSEGGRNEKLFF,TGTGCCAGCAGCGAGGGAGGTCGTAATGAAAAACTGTTTTTT
NA,few,TRBV7-9,TRBJ1-2,CASSRELRLVYGYTF,TGTGCCAGCAGCCGCGAGCTTCGACTAGTCTATGGCTACACCTTC
NA,few,TRBV12-3/TRBV12-4,TRBJ1-3,CASSHAGNTIYF,TGTGCCAGCAGTCATGCTGGAAACACCATATATTTT
TRBD1,NA,TRBV4-2,TRBJ2-1,CASSPQGSEQFF,TGTGCCAGCAGCCCACAGGGGAGTGAGCAGTTCTTC
NA,NA,TRBV7-9,TRBJ2-2,CASSGGGAGGTGELFF,TGTGCCAGCAGCGGCGGCGGGGCAGGGGGCACCGGGGAGCTGTTTTTT
TRBD1,NA,TRBV7-9,TRBJ1-2,CASRGTGGDGYTF,TGTGCCAGCAGAGGGACAGGAGGGGATGGCTACACCTTC
NA,many,TRBV14,TRBJ2-7,CASSIKAGVFGGTYEQYF,TGTGCCAGCAGTATAAAGGCAGGGGTGTTTGGAGGAACCTACGAGCAGTACTTC
NA,many,TRBV29-1,TRBJ2-1,CSYENWFNEQFF,TGCAGCTACGAAAATTGGTTCAATGAGCAGTTCTTC
TRBD1,few,TRBV10-2,TRBJ2-1,CATTPTGVGNEQFF,TGCGCCACCACACCGACAGGGGTAGGGAATGAGCAGTTCTTC
NA,many,TRBV7-9,TRBJ1-2,CASSLVEGYGYTF,TGTGCCAGCAGCTTAGTAGAAGGCTATGGCTACACCTTC
NA,NA,TRBV28,TRBJ2-1,CASSYGLSSYNEQFF,TGTGCCAGCAGTTATGGACTCTCATCCTACAATGAGCAGTTCTTC
NA,NA,TRBV27,TRBJ2-1,CASSLPPPGAANEQFF,TGTGCCAGCAGTTTACCCCCCCCGGGGGCCGCCAATGAGCAGTTCTTC
NA,NA,TRBV27,TRBJ1-5,CASSFVGFNQPQHF,TGTGCCAGCAGTTTTGTGGGGTTCAATCAGCCCCAGCATTTT
TRBD2,NA,TRBV20-1,TRBJ2-3,CSAPPGLAGEEEPDTQYF,TGCAGTGCTCCACCTGGACTAGCGGGAGAGGAGGAGCCAGATACGCAGTATTTT
NA,NA,TRBV29-1,TRBJ2-1,CSVERGNEQFF,TGCAGCGTTGAAAGGGGGAATGAGCAGTTCTTC
NA,NA,TRBV14,TRBJ1-1,CASSQRFRGTEAFF,TGTGCCAGCAGCCAAAGATTTAGGGGGACTGAAGCTTTCTTT
TRBD1,few,TRBV5-4,TRBJ2-3,CASSFDRAGTDTQYF,TGTGCCAGCAGCTTTGACAGGGCGGGCACAGATACGCAGTATTTT
NA,few,TRBV7-9,TRBJ1-5,CASSLGQDIQPQHF,TGTGCCAGCAGCTTAGGGCAGGATATACAGCCCCAGCATTTT
NA,many,TRBV29-1,TRBJ1-1,CSVEIGDTEAFF,TGCAGCGTTGAAATAGGGGACACTGAAGCTTTCTTT
NA,few,TRBV27,TRBJ1-5,CASSQTGFQPQHF,TGTGCCAGCAGTCAAACAGGGTTCCAGCCCCAGCATTTT
NA,NA,TRBV3-1,TRBJ1-2,CASSQWPDEVYGYTF,TGTGCCAGCAGCCAATGGCCGGACGAAGTCTATGGCTACACCTTC
NA,few,TRBV6-2/TRBV6-3,TRBJ2-7,CASSHPYGPYEQYF,TGTGCCAGCAGCCACCCCTACGGCCCCTACGAGCAGTACTTC
NA,NA,TRBV7-2,TRBJ2-5,CASSLGAGSQETQYF,TGTGCCAGCAGCTTAGGAGCGGGTAGCCAAGAGACCCAGTACTTC
NA,NA,TRBV20-1,TRBJ1-2,CSATWTDYGYTF,TGCAGTGCTACCTGGACCGACTATGGCTACACCTTC
NA,NA,TRBV29-1,TRBJ2-1,CSVEEPGLVSEQFF,TGCAGCGTTGAAGAACCGGGGCTGGTGTCAGAGCAGTTCTTC
NA,few,TRBV5-6,TRBJ1-5,CASSYGTLGQPQHF,TGTGCCAGCAGCTACGGGACCCTGGGTCAGCCCCAGCATTTT
NA,few,TRBV28,TRBJ2-1,CASSKGLGYNEQFF,TGTGCCAGCAGTAAAGGGCTGGGATACAATGAGCAGTTCTTC
NA,NA,TRBV29-1,TRBJ2-1,CSVLGNSEQFF,TGCAGCGTCCTAGGGAATTCTGAGCAGTTCTTC
NA,few,TRBV5-8,TRBJ2-7,CASSLEVGGEQYF,TGTGCCAGCAGCTTGGAGGTAGGGGGGGAGCAGTACTTC